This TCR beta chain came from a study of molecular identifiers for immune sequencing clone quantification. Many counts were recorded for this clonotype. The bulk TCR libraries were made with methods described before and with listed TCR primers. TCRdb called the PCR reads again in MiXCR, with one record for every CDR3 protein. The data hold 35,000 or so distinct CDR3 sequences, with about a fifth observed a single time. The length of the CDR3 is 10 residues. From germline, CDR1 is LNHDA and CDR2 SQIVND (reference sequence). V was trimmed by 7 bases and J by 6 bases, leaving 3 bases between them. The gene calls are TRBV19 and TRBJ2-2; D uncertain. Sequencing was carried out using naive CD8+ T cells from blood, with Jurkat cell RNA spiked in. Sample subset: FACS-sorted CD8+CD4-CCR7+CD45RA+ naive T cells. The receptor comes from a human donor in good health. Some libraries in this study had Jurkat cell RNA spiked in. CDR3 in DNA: TGTGCCAGTAAAGCCGGGGAGCTGTTTTTT. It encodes CASKAGELFF.